The TCR beta chain under discussion was sequenced for a study of blood T cell repertoires in COVID-19. Across the study: In each case, the material was cDNA or gDNA derived from T cells, B-cell-depleted T cells, or PBMCs.

CDR3 length: 12 residues. After removal of 5 bases from V and 9 bases from J, the junction contained 4 bases not matched to a gene. The germline V gene encodes CDR1 KGHSH and CDR2 LQKENI. This clone is a singleton in its sample. In the authors' workflow: Amplification with reference gene primers provided the estimates of nucleated cell counts. Assay: immunoSEQ multiplex PCR; the TCRdb copy retains only in-frame clones and omits some. V and J calls and clone size are as listed in that table; D and trimming were resolved from the DNA. The data hold 250,000 to 350,000 clones, with about four fifths observed a single time.

V gene TRBV18 combines with J gene TRBJ2-5; TRBD1 matches at 9 bases. The sequence came from a human donor with COVID-19, enrolled during active disease. The donor label of this sample is uncertain. Sequenced input: peripheral blood. The CDR3 DNA follows: TGTGCCAGCTCAGGACAGGGGATGGCCCAGTACTTC. Translating it yields CASSGQGMAQYF.